This T cell receptor beta chain was sequenced during a study of T cell clonality in common variable immunodeficiency. Sequencing was performed with immunoSEQ multiplex PCR; in TCRdb, only in-frame clones are kept and a portion is missing. The sample includes over 15,000 clones, none of them occurring once. Of note for this clone: The target antigen is unknown. The CDR3 is cut off 3 residues early in the read; its end comes from the germline J gene.

Points from the study as a whole: T cell subpopulation sequencing would be needed to explain CVID clonality. Reportedly, TCR beta sequences from common variable immunodeficiency showed fewer deletions and N-nucleotide insertions.

Germline CDR1 is MRHNA and CDR2 is SNTAGT. This CDR3 comprises 12 residues. The ends were cut back, 3 bases at V and 3 bases at J, with 6 bases in the middle. Sequencing was performed on peripheral blood mononuclear cells. The receptor was derived from a human donor with common variable immunodeficiency. The rearrangement joins TRBV6-4 to TRBJ2-7, with D possibly matching TRBD2 (5 bases). The DNA read from the CDR3 is TGTGCCAGCAGTGAGGCGGGCTACGAG. Amino acids: CASSEAGYE. From start to end, the CDR3 is CASSEAGYEQYF.